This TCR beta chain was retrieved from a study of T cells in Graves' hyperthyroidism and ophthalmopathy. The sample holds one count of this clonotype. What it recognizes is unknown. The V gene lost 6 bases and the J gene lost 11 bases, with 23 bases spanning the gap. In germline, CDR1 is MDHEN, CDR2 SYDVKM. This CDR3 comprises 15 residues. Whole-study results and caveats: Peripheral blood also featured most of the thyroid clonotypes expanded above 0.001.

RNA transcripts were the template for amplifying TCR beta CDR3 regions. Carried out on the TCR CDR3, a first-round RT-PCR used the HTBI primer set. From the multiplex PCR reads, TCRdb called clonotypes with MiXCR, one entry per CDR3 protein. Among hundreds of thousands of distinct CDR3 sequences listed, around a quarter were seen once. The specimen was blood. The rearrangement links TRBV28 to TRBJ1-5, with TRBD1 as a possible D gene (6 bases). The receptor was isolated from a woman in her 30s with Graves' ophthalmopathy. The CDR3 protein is CASSPEKQGPWAQHF. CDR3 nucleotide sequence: TGTGCCAGCAGCCCAGAAAAACAGGGACCTTGGGCCCAGCATTTT.